The 26 T cell receptor beta chains reported below all come from one sample, sequenced in a study of Ad26.COV2.S vaccination and SARS-CoV-2 variants. The assay was immunoSEQ multiplex PCR, and TCRdb's table has in-frame clones only and misses some. This sample has 450,000 to 550,000 clones; 80% to 90% occur once, and the top ten carry approximately 1.7%. Treatment meaning: 15 to 20 received Ad26.COV2.S at low or high dose, single or two shots; a few received placebo; per-sample allocation not given. Day 63 following the first vaccine or placebo injection was when the samples were taken. Sequenced here: peripheral blood, sampled in a trial of Ad26.COV2.S vaccine versus placebo. The source is a person aged 18 to 65 who received the Ad26.COV2.S COVID-19 vaccine or a placebo.

The V call is TRBV30, the J call TRBJ1-2; D is unclear. Germline V gene sequence: CDR1 GTSNPN, CDR2 SVGIG (reference sequence). This CDR3 has 16 residues. Trimming removed 2 bases at V and 0 bases at J, with 16 bases between. CDR3 sequence: CAWSSFRNRANYGYTF. As DNA, the CDR3 is TGTGCCTGGAGTTCTTTTCGGAACAGAGCTAACTATGGCTACACCTTC.

The chain has TRBV5-6 and TRBJ2-1, with D perhaps assigned TRBD1 or TRBD2 (6 bases each). The CDR3 runs to 13 residues. Germline CDR1 and CDR2: SGHDT and YYEEEE. Trimming cost V 2 bases and J 10 bases, with 13 bases left between them. The CDR3 loop reads CASSFDRREEQFF. CDR3 DNA sequence: TGTGCCAGCAGCTTTGACAGGCGGGAAGAGCAGTTCTTC.

This clone was observed a single time. J is TRBJ1-1 and V is TRBV7-3; no firm D call. The CDR3 loop spans 13 amino acids. V dropped 2 bases and J dropped 10 bases, with 14 bases sitting between them. Germline V gives CDR1 SGHTA, CDR2 FQGTGA. This CDR3 reads CASSLEHSTRAFF. Written as DNA, the CDR3 is TGTGCCAGCAGCTTAGAGCACAGCACACGAGCTTTCTTT.

The V call is TRBV3-1 (or the pseudogene TRBV3-2), the J call TRBJ2-2; the D gene is possibly TRBD1 (5 bases). Germline V gene sequence: CDR1 LGHDT, CDR2 YNNKEL (reference sequence). V gave up 4 bases and J gave up 5 bases, with 8 bases separating them. The CDR3 covers 13 residues. The CDR3 sequence: CASSPQGTGELFF. Written as DNA, the CDR3 is TGTGCCAGCAGCCCTCAGGGAACCGGGGAGCTGTTTTTT.

The V call is TRBV6-5, the J call TRBJ1-2; TRBD1 aligns across 9 bases. Trimming at V came to 2 bases and at J to 5 bases, leaving 6 bases not matched to a gene. This CDR3 is built from 15 residues. Germline V lookup: CDR1 MNHEY, CDR2 SVGAGI. The CDR3 nucleotides are TGTGCCAGCAGTTACACTACAGGGACAGGGTATGGCTACACCTTC. The encoded protein is CASSYTTGTGYGYTF.

The chain carries TRBV3-1 (or the pseudogene TRBV3-2) and TRBJ1-2; 9 bases are a match to TRBD1. The CDR3 is 17 residues long. Losses at the gene ends were 3 bases for V and 7 bases for J; bases not matched to a gene: 15. The germline V gene encodes CDR1 LGHDT and CDR2 YNNKEL (reference sequence). The CDR3, as DNA: TGTGCCAGCAGCCATTCCGGGACAGGGTCTCCTCTGAGTGGCTACACCTTC. Translating it yields CASSHSGTGSPLSGYTF.

The V call is TRBV3-1 (or the pseudogene TRBV3-2), the J call TRBJ1-1; no clear D gene. The CDR3 consists of 13 residues. V lost 4 bases to trimming and J lost 4 bases, with 10 bases between them. CDR1 and CDR2 (germline): LGHDT, YNNKEL (reference sequence). In DNA, the CDR3 is TGTGCCAGCAGCCCCGCTTGGTCCACTGAAGCTTTCTTT. Translation gives CASSPAWSTEAFF.

This clone was counted a few times. This chain uses TRBV4-1 with TRBJ2-2; tentatively, D is TRBD1 (5 bases). Trimming took 2 bases from V and 2 from J, leaving 12 bases between them. Germline lookup yields CDR1 MGHRA and CDR2 YSYEKL. CDR3 length equals 16 residues. The CDR3 bases are TGCGCCAGCAGCCAAACCATGGGGCCCAACACCGGGGAGCTGTTTTTT. Encoded protein: CASSQTMGPNTGELFF.

This clone came up once. The chain uses TRBV29-1 and TRBJ1-2, with 9 bases aligning to TRBD1. The length of the CDR3 is 13 residues. With 6 bases clipped from V and 6 bases from J, the junction kept 8 bases outside the gene matches. CDR1 and CDR2 (germline): SQVTM, ANQGSEA. DNA of the CDR3: TGCAGCGTCACGGGACAGGGCCGCGATGGCTACACCTTC. Translated, it gives CSVTGQGRDGYTF.

The gene calls are TRBV7-8 and TRBJ2-1, with 10 bases aligning to TRBD2. CDR3 length: 16 amino acids. V lost 4 bases, J lost 4 bases, and 7 bases stayed unmatched. Germline loops: CDR1 SGHVS, CDR2 FQNEAQ. The CDR3 nucleotides read TGTGCCAGCAGCTACCAGACTAGCGGGTGGTACAATGAGCAGTTCTTC. Its translation is CASSYQTSGWYNEQFF.

This chain joins TRBV7-2 and TRBJ1-2; D is ambiguous. The germline V gene encodes CDR1 SGHTA and CDR2 FQGNSA. Deletions cut 4 bases from V and 8 bases from J, with 14 bases between. The CDR3 covers 13 residues. The CDR3 sequence: CASSSSDDAGYTF. CDR3 coding DNA: TGTGCCAGCAGCTCCAGTGATGATGCCGGCTACACCTTC.

The chain employs TRBV9 and TRBJ2-1; D might be TRBD1 or TRBD2, each matching 5 bases. CDR1 and CDR2 (germline): SGDLS, YYNGEE. The length of the CDR3 is 15 residues. Trimming cost V 0 bases and J 8 bases, with 15 bases left between them. CDR3 DNA: TGTGCCAGCAGCGTAGACGGGACGGCGGTGGATGAGCAGTTCTTC. This gives the protein CASSVDGTAVDEQFF.

J is TRBJ1-1 and V is TRBV25-1; TRBD1 is a possible D gene (6 bases). The length of the CDR3 is 13 residues. V was trimmed by 5 bases and J by 11 bases, leaving 18 bases between them. Germline loops: CDR1 MGHDK, CDR2 SYGVNS. CDR3 nucleotides: TGTGCCAGCAGTCAGGTTGGGAGGGGGTTGGCTTTCTTT. Translating gives CASSQVGRGLAFF.

The chain uses TRBV7-3 and TRBJ2-1; D perhaps matches TRBD1 (6 bases). This CDR3 region has 15 residues. Germline V gives CDR1 SGHTA, CDR2 FQGTGA. V lost 0 bases and J lost 6, with 12 bases in between. CDR3 sequence (DNA): TGTGCCAGCAGCTTAACGGGGGCCCCCCGCAATGAGCAGTTCTTC. It specifies CASSLTGAPRNEQFF.

This clone was observed once. The chain uses TRBV2 and TRBJ2-1; D is perhaps TRBD1 or TRBD2 (5 bases each). V lost 0 bases, J lost 7 bases, and 10 bases lay in between. The CDR3 is 14 residues long. Germline V gene data show CDR1 as SNHLY and CDR2 as FYNNEI. The DNA for the CDR3 is TGTGCCAGCAGTGAAGCGCTTGGGGGAAATGAGCAGTTCTTC. Amino acid sequence: CASSEALGGNEQFF.

The V gene is TRBV7-8, the J gene TRBJ2-1; 7 bases are a match to TRBD2. V trimming: 5 bases; J trimming: 13 bases; junction bases outside the gene matches: 14. This CDR3 has 14 residues. Germline V gene data show CDR1 as SGHVS and CDR2 as FQNEAQ. CDR3 sequence (DNA): TGTGCCAGCAGCCCCGTACGCGGGAGTCGCTTTCAGTTCTTC. The encoded protein is CASSPVRGSRFQFF.

This clone turned up a few times. The rearrangement links TRBV30 to TRBJ1-3, with TRBD1 identical over 7 bases. The ends lost 3 bases at V and 0 bases at J; junction bases unmatched: 8. The CDR3 runs 16 residues. CDR1 and CDR2 (germline): GTSNPN, SVGIG (reference sequence). This chain's CDR3 is CAWRHRGLYSGNTIYF. CDR3 in DNA: TGTGCCTGGAGGCACAGGGGTCTCTACTCTGGAAACACCATATATTTT.

The chain uses TRBV24-1 and TRBJ2-2; D is possibly TRBD1 or TRBD2 (6 bases each). The germline V and J ends were trimmed by 9 bases and 4 bases, with 17 bases remaining between them. Looked up from germline, CDR1 is KGHDR and CDR2 is SFDVKD. The CDR3 sequence is 15 residues long. The CDR3 sequence: CATQGRRGGTGELFF. CDR3 DNA: TGTGCCACCCAGGGGCGGCGGGGAGGCACCGGGGAGCTGTTTTTT.

The chain has TRBV7-6 and TRBJ2-5; 8 nucleotides match TRBD2. The germline gives CDR1 SGHVS, CDR2 FNYEAQ. V was pared by 2 bases and J by 2 bases, with 7 bases of the junction left unmatched. This CDR3 region has 16 residues. Written as DNA, the CDR3 is TGTGCCAGCAGCTTACAATTCGGCGGGGGGCAAGAGACCCAGTACTTC. Translated: CASSLQFGGGQETQYF. Full variable domain (rest looked up from reference TRBV7-6 and TRBJ2-5): GAGVSQSPRYKVTKRGQDVALRCDPISGHVSLYWYRQALGQGPEFLTYFNYEAQQDKSGLPNDRFSAERPEGSISTLTIQRTEQRDSAMYRCASSLQFGGGQETQYFGPGTRLLVL.

J is TRBJ1-2 and V is TRBV2; D call uncertain. The V end was cut by 7 bases, the J end by 2 bases, with 5 bases between. Germline V CDR1 and CDR2: SNHLY, FYNNEI. The CDR3 spans 11 residues. In DNA, the CDR3 is TGTGCCAGCAACGAGAACTATGGCTACACCTTC. It translates to CASNENYGYTF.

The rearrangement links TRBV20-1 to TRBJ2-1; D might be TRBD1 or TRBD2, each matching 5 bases. The CDR3 totals 11 residues. Germline V lookup: CDR1 DFQATT, CDR2 SNEGSKA (reference sequence). The CDR3 DNA reads TGCAGACCCGAGAGGGGACATGAGCAGTTCTTC. Protein sequence: CRPERGHEQFF.

As concerns this clone: Other DNA sequences within the sample encode an identical CDR3. The V gene is TRBV6-5, the J gene TRBJ1-5; D not resolved. The CDR3 has 14 residues. Germline values: CDR1 MNHEY, CDR2 SVGAGI. Trimming removed 3 bases from V and 0 bases from J, with 6 bases in between. The chain's CDR3 is CASSYLGSNQPQHF. CDR3 DNA: TGTGCCAGCAGTTATCTTGGTAGCAATCAGCCCCAGCATTTT.

The V gene is TRBV6-2 or TRBV6-3, the J gene TRBJ2-2; D gene ambiguous. Germline V gives CDR1 MNHEY, CDR2 SVGEGT. With 5 bases removed from V and 6 bases from J, the gap between germline ends came to 10 bases. The CDR3 contains 13 residues. This CDR3 reads CASSRIFAGELFF. In DNA, the CDR3 is TGTGCCAGCAGTCGAATATTTGCCGGGGAGCTGTTTTTT.

This chain uses TRBV25-1 with TRBJ2-1; possibly TRBD2 for D (6 bases). Between the trimmed V and J ends, which lost 5 bases and 0 bases, there was a span of 11 bases. This CDR3 comprises 15 residues. Germline values: CDR1 MGHDK, CDR2 SYGVNS. The CDR3 loop is CASSPTGSSYNEQFF. The DNA of the CDR3 is TGTGCCAGCAGTCCGACCGGGAGCTCCTACAATGAGCAGTTCTTC.

The chain carries TRBV6-5 and TRBJ1-2; tentatively, D is TRBD1 (5 bases). CDR1 MNHEY and CDR2 SVGAGI come from the germline V gene. With 6 bases removed from V and 8 bases from J, the gap between germline ends came to 13 bases. The CDR3 length is 12 residues. Written as DNA, the CDR3 is TGTGCCAGCAGCCCGGGACTGCGGGGCTACACCTTC. Translation gives CASSPGLRGYTF.

In the case of this clone: One junction end does not reproduce the germline sequence, and a read error may be involved. The V call is TRBV28, the J call TRBJ1-5, with 7 bases aligning to TRBD1. The CDR3 consists of 13 residues. Germline values: CDR1 MDHEN, CDR2 SYDVKM. CDR3 protein: CASCLGQNQPQHF. The CDR3 DNA is TGTGCCAGCTGTTTGGGACAGAATCAGCCCCAGCATTTT.